Listed below are T cell receptor beta chains from one sample, sequenced in a study of blood T cell repertoires in COVID-19. Sequencing used immunoSEQ multiplex PCR; TCRdb keeps in-frame clones, though not all of them. The sample records 140,000 to 150,000 clones, 80% being singletons. The material sequenced was peripheral blood. Every receptor here comes from a man in his sixties or seventies who had recovered from COVID-19. The CDR3 runs from the conserved cysteine through the conserved F or W. The D gene is left open where the match is weak. A clone size is listed for some rows: how often the clone was seen (once, few, many), or a class if it is expanded.

-,TRBD2,TRBJ2-3,TRBV5-1,CASSLGLGGRTDTQYF,TGCGCCAGCAGCTTGGGGTTGGGCGGGAGGACAGATACGCAGTATTTT
-,TRBD2,TRBJ2-3,TRBV9,CASSPTSGRGFGTDTQYF,TGTGCCAGCAGCCCGACTAGCGGGAGGGGCTTCGGCACAGATACGCAGTATTTT
few,TRBD2,TRBJ2-2,TRBV5-4,CASSSPTSGPNTGELFF,TGTGCCAGCAGCTCGCCTACTAGCGGTCCGAACACCGGGGAGCTGTTTTTT
few,TRBD2,TRBJ2-7,TRBV19,CASSIIAGPYEQYF,TGTGCCAGTAGTATTATAGCGGGACCGTACGAGCAGTACTTC
-,-,TRBJ2-1,TRBV5-5,CASSLGQGSYNEQFF,TGTGCCAGCAGCTTGGGGCAGGGCTCCTACAATGAGCAGTTCTTC
-,-,TRBJ2-1,TRBV7-3,CASSLSGTYNEQFF,TGTGCCAGCAGCTTAAGCGGAACCTACAATGAGCAGTTCTTC
-,-,TRBJ2-2,TRBV30,CACLPGDGFTGELFF,TGTGCCTGCCTGCCAGGGGATGGGTTCACCGGGGAGCTGTTTTTT
-,TRBD1,TRBJ2-3,TRBV6-5,CASRTGTYTDTQYF,TGTGCCAGCAGGACAGGGACGTACACAGATACGCAGTATTTT
-,TRBD2,TRBJ2-7,TRBV27,CASSTEGGRYSEQYF,TGTGCCAGCAGTACGGAAGGCGGGAGGTACAGCGAGCAGTACTTC
few,-,TRBJ1-6,TRBV4-1,CASSQSGALGSPLHF,TGCGCCAGCAGCCAGAGTGGGGCCCTCGGTTCACCCCTCCACTTT
-,-,TRBJ2-5,TRBV5-1,CASSGTGNPQETQYF,TGCGCCAGCAGCGGTACAGGGAATCCCCAAGAGACCCAGTACTTC
-,-,TRBJ1-1,TRBV9,CASSLTGTSGRSTEAFF,TGTGCCAGCAGCTTAACCGGGACTTCTGGTCGGAGCACTGAAGCTTTCTTT
-,-,TRBJ1-5,TRBV12-5,CASVRSLNQPQHF,TGTGCTAGTGTCCGGAGCCTCAATCAGCCCCAGCATTTT
few,-,TRBJ2-6,TRBV5-1,CASSPDPTDSRPGANVLTF,TGCGCCAGCAGCCCGGATCCTACGGACAGTCGTCCCGGGGCCAACGTCCTGACTTTC
-,-,TRBJ2-1,TRBV19,CASSPFRLATLDEQFF,TGTGCCAGTAGTCCTTTTAGACTTGCCACACTGGATGAGCAGTTCTTC
-,TRBD1,TRBJ2-7,TRBV5-1,CASSSEVGTAYEQYF,TGCGCCAGCAGCTCCGAGGTCGGGACAGCCTACGAGCAGTACTTC
-,TRBD1,TRBJ2-7,TRBV2,CASRAPGQGSYEQYF,TGTGCCAGCAGAGCACCGGGACAGGGCTCCTACGAGCAGTACTTC
-,-,TRBJ2-7,TRBV6-5,CASGSTRALHEQYF,TGTGCCAGCGGATCGACTAGAGCCCTCCACGAGCAGTACTTC
once,-,TRBJ2-4,TRBV5-4,CASSLDPAENIQYF,TGTGCCAGCAGCTTGGATCCAGCGGAAAACATTCAGTACTTC
-,-,TRBJ2-5,TRBV29-1,CSVERGEETQYF,TGCAGCGTTGAACGGGGAGAAGAGACCCAGTACTTC
-,TRBD1,TRBJ1-5,TRBV27,CASSSGTGIQPQHF,TGTGCCAGCAGCTCCGGGACAGGGATTCAGCCCCAGCATTTT